This entry lists 11 T cell receptor beta chains sequenced from one sample in a study of neoadjuvant anti-PD-1 for oral cavity cancer. The method was immunoSEQ multiplex PCR; TCRdb's version includes in-frame clones alone and lacks a portion of them. The sample yields about 12,000 clones, 64% seen once. The specimen comprised tumor tissue, sampled before nivolumab (anti-PD-1) treatment. Receptor source: a person aged 40 to 85 with oral cavity squamous cell carcinoma. The donor label of this sample is uncertain.

The chain recombines TRBV6-1 with TRBJ1-1; D gene unclear. Trimming pared 7 bases from V and 11 bases from J, leaving 14 bases between. Germline loops: CDR1 MNHNS, CDR2 SASEGT. The CDR3 runs 11 residues. The CDR3 DNA sequence: TGTGCCAGCACCTATTTAAATTGGGCTTTCTTT. Its translation is CASTYLNWAFF.

This clone was detected only a few times. J is TRBJ2-2 and V is TRBV19; 10 bases fit TRBD2. Germline lookup yields CDR1 LNHDA and CDR2 SQIVND (reference sequence). The CDR3 length is 15 residues. The junction had 4 bases not matched to a gene; V was cut back by 3 bases and J by 6 bases. The CDR3 sequence: CASSILAGVSGELFF. The CDR3 region has the DNA TGTGCCAGTAGTATCCTAGCGGGAGTCTCCGGGGAGCTGTTTTTT.

The gene calls are TRBV30 and TRBJ2-6; D may be TRBD2 (5 bases). Germline CDR1 GTSNPN, CDR2 SVGIG (reference sequence). Trimming shortened V by 2 bases and J by 0 bases, and 5 bases separated the two germline ends. This CDR3 contains 14 residues. CDR3 region: CAWSRDSGANVLTF. CDR3 coding DNA: TGTGCCTGGAGTCGGGACTCTGGGGCCAACGTCCTGACTTTC.

This chain uses TRBV27 with TRBJ1-2; tentative D call: TRBD1 (6 bases). Trimming cost V 4 bases and J 3 bases, with 12 bases left between them. Germline V lookup: CDR1 MNHEY, CDR2 SMNVEV (reference sequence). The CDR3 runs to 14 residues. In nucleotides, the CDR3 is TGTGCCAGCAGTTCCACCACAGGGTACTATGGCTACACCTTC. It codes for CASSSTTGYYGYTF.

The V and J genes are TRBV5-4 and TRBJ2-7, with 9 bases identical to TRBD2. V trimming: 3 bases; J trimming: 4 bases; junction bases outside the gene matches: 11. Germline CDR1 SGHNT, CDR2 YYREEE (reference sequence). CDR3 length: 16 residues. Here the CDR3 DNA reads TGTGCCAGCAGCTCCGGGGGTAGCGGGAGTCGGTACGAGCAGTACTTC. Its translation is CASSSGGSGSRYEQYF. The full variable domain, rest sourced from reference TRBV5-4 and TRBJ2-7, is ETGVTQSPTHLIKTRGQQVTLRCSSQSGHNTVSWYQQALGQGPQFIFQYYREEENGRGNFPPRFSGLQFPNYSSELNVNALELDDSALYLCASSSGGSGSRYEQYFGPGTRLTVT.

V is TRBV7-9 and J is TRBJ2-5, with a possible D match to TRBD2 (6 bases). Germline V gene lookup returns CDR1 SEHNR and CDR2 FQNEAQ (reference sequence). The CDR3 has 13 residues. Trimming took 3 bases from V and 6 from J, leaving 11 bases between them. CDR3 nucleotide sequence: TGTGCCAGCAGCTTCGGCGGGGTGAAGACCCAGTACTTC. Its translation is CASSFGGVKTQYF. Full variable domain (remainder filled in from reference TRBV7-9 and TRBJ2-5): DTGVSQNPRHKITKRGQNVTFRCDPISEHNRLYWYRQTLGQGPEFLTYFQNEAQLEKSRLLSDRFSAERPKGSFSTLEIQRTEQGDSAMYLCASSFGGVKTQYFGPGTRLLVL.

This clone was observed a handful of times. The V call is TRBV30, the J call TRBJ1-6; D might be TRBD1 (6 bases). V was clipped by 1 base and J by 9 bases, with 10 bases between them. CDR1 is GTSNPN, CDR2 SVGIG, per germline (reference sequence). The CDR3 sequence is 13 residues long. The CDR3 nucleotides read TGTGCCTGGAGTGAGGGGGGCAGTTCACCCCTCCACTTT. The encoded protein is CAWSEGGSSPLHF.

The chain combines TRBV7-2 with TRBJ1-6; D perhaps matches TRBD1 (6 bases). Per the germline V gene, CDR1 is SGHTA and CDR2 is FQGNSA. This CDR3 is built from 15 residues. Deletions cut 1 base from V and 7 bases from J, with 11 bases between. The DNA of the CDR3 is TGTGCCAGCAGCTTAGAACGGGGGACAAATTCACCCCTCCACTTT. This codes for CASSLERGTNSPLHF.

This chain uses TRBV11-2 with TRBJ1-2; D call uncertain. The length of the CDR3 is 13 residues. V lost 1 base, J lost 2 bases, and 5 bases lay in between. From germline, CDR1 is SGHAT and CDR2 FQNNGV. CDR3 protein: CASSLGGNYGYTF. For the CDR3, the DNA is TGTGCCAGCAGCTTAGGAGGGAACTATGGCTACACCTTC.

The chain links TRBV14 to TRBJ1-1; possibly TRBD1 for D (5 bases). Germline V CDR1 and CDR2: SGHDN, FVKESK. CDR3 length equals 18 residues. The germline V and J ends were trimmed by 4 bases and 1 base, with 22 bases remaining between them. This CDR3 is CASSPTDIGWERNTEAFF. The CDR3 DNA reads as TGTGCCAGCAGCCCCACGGACATTGGCTGGGAACGGAACACTGAAGCTTTCTTT.

The chain couples TRBV14 to TRBJ2-7, with 9 bases that match TRBD1. Germline CDR1 SGHDN, CDR2 FVKESK. The CDR3 runs to 15 residues. V was clipped by 0 bases and J by 3 bases; unmatched bases: 3. The CDR3 region has the DNA TGTGCCAGCAGCCAAGATAGGACAGGGGTCTACGAGCAGTACTTC. Its protein is CASSQDRTGVYEQYF.